A single T cell receptor beta chain is shown here with its context. In the original workflow: Estimated nucleated cell counts came from reference gene primer amplification. Repertoires were generated with immunoSEQ multiplex PCR, while TCRdb's copy carries only in-frame clones and drops some. V, J and clone size are taken as reported in that table, and D and trimming were inferred from the DNA itself. The sample records some 200,000 clones, around 84% being singletons. The entry originates in a study of blood T cell repertoires in COVID-19. Across the whole study: Samples representing acute and convalescent COVID-19 were sourced from the United States, Italy and Spain. T cells, B-cell-depleted T cells, or PBMCs provided the cDNA or gDNA that served as material.

CDR1 is MDHEN, CDR2 SYDVKM, per germline. V shed 6 bases and J shed 6 bases, with 14 bases lying between them. The CDR3 spans 14 residues. The chain couples TRBV28 to TRBJ1-4; D is undetermined. This clonotype was sampled from a man aged 25 to 40 with active or convalescent COVID-19. Sequenced sample: peripheral blood. CDR3: CASSQLPADEKLFF. In DNA, the CDR3 is TGTGCCAGCAGCCAGCTCCCGGCGGATGAAAAACTGTTTTTT.